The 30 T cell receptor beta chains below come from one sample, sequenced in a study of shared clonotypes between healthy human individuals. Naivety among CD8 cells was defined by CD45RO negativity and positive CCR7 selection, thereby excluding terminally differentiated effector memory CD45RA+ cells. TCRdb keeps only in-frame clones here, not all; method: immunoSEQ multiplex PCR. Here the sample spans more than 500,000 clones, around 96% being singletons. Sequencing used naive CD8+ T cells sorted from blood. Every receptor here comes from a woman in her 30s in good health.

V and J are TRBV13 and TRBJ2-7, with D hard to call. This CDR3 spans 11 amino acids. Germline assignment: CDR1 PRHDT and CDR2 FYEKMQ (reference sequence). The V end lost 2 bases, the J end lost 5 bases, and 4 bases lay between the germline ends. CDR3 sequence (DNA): TGTGCCAGCAGCTTAATGAACGAGCAGTACTTC. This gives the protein CASSLMNEQYF. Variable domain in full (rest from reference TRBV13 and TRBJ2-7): AAGVIQSPRHLIKEKRETATLKCYPIPRHDTVYWYQQGPGQDPQFLISFYEKMQSDKGSIPDRFSAQQFSDYHSELNMSSLELGDSALYFCASSLMNEQYFGPGTRLTVT.

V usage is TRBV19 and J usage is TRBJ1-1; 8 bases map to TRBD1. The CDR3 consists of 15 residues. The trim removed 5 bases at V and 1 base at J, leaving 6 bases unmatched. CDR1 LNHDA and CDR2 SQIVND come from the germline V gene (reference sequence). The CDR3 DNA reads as TGTGCCAGTAGTGCCACCAGGGGGCCGAACACTGAAGCTTTCTTT. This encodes CASSATRGPNTEAFF.

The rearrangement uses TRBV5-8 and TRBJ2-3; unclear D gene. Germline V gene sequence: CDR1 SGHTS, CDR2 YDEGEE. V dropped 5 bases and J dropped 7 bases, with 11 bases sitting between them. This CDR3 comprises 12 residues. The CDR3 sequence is CASSTRSYTQYF. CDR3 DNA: TGTGCCAGCAGTACCCGGTCGTATACGCAGTATTTT.

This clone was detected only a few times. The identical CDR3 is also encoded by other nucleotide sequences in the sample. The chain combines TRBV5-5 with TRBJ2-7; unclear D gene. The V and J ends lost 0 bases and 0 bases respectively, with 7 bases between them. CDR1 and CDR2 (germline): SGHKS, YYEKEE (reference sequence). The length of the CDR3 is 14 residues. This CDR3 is CASSLAAGSYEQYF. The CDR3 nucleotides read TGTGCCAGCAGCTTGGCCGCCGGCTCCTACGAGCAGTACTTC. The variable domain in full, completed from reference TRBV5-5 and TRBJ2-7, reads DAGVTQSPTHLIKTRGQQVTLRCSPISGHKSVSWYQQVLGQGPQFIFQYYEKEERGRGNFPDRFSARQFPNYSSELNVNALLLGDSALYLCASSLAAGSYEQYFGPGTRLTVT.

CDR3 nucleotide sequence: TGTGCCAGCAGCTTAGGTCTGGGACTTAACACCGGGGAGCTGTTTTTT. Amino acid sequence: CASSLGLGLNTGELFF. The chain combines TRBV11-1 with TRBJ2-2, with D tentatively TRBD2 (6 bases). Trimming shortened V by 1 base and J by 2 bases, and 11 bases separated the two germline ends. Germline CDR1 SGHAT, CDR2 FQDESV (reference sequence). The CDR3 length is 16 residues.

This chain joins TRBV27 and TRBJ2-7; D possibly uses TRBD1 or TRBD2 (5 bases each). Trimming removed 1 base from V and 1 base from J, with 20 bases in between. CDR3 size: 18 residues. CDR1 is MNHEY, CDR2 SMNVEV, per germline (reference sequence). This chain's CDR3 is CASSLLGPTGPNSYEQYF. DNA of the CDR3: TGTGCCAGCAGTTTATTGGGGCCGACGGGACCAAATTCCTACGAGCAGTACTTC.

As DNA, the CDR3 is TGTGCCAGCAGCTTCATGTCAAATGAGCAGTTCTTC. This codes for CASSFMSNEQFF. The rearrangement links TRBV5-8 to TRBJ2-1, with D uncertain. Trimming removed 2 bases at V and 7 bases at J, with 7 bases between. Germline V gene lookup returns CDR1 SGHTS and CDR2 YDEGEE. The CDR3 is 12 residues long.

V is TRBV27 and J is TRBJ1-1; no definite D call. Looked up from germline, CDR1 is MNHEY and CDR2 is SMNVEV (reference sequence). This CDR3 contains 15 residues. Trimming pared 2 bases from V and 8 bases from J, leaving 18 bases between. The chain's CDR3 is CASSLAYMDFDEAFF. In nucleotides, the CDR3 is TGTGCCAGCAGTTTAGCCTACATGGATTTTGACGAAGCTTTCTTT.

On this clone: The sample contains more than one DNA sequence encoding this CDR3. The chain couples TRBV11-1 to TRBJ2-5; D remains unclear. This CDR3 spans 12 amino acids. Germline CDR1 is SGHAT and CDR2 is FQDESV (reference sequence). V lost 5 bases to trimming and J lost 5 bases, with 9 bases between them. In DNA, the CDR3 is TGTGCCAGCAGCCCCACTGGGGAGACCCAGTACTTC. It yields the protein CASSPTGETQYF.

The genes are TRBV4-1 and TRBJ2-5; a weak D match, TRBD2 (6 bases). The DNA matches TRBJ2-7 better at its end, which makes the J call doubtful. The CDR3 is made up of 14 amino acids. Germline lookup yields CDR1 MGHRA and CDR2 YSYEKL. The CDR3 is CASSQASAAYEQYF. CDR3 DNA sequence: TGCGCCAGCAGCCAAGCTAGCGCTGCCTACGAGCAGTACTTC.

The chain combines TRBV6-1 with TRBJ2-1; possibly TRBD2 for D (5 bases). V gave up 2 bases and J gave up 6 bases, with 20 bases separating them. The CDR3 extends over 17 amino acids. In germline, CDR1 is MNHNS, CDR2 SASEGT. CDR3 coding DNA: TGTGCCAGCAGTGAAAAAACGGGATTTCTAATAAGCAATGAGCAGTTCTTC. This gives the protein CASSEKTGFLISNEQFF.

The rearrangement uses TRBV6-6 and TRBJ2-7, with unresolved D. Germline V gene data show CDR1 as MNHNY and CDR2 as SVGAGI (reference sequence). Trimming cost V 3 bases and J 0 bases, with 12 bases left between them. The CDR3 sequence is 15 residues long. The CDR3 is CASSYREDLSYEQYF. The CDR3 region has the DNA TGTGCCAGCAGTTATCGTGAGGACCTCTCCTACGAGCAGTACTTC.

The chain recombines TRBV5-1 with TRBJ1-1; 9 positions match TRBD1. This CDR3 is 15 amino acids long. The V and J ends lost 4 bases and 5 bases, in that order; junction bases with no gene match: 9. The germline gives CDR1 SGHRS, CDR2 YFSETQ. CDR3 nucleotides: TGCGCCAGCAGCCGAGAGACAGGGGGGAATACTGAAGCTTTCTTT. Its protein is CASSRETGGNTEAFF.

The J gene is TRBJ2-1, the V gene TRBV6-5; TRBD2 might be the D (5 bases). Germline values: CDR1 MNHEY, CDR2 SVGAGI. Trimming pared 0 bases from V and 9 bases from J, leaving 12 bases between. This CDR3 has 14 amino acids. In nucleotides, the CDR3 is TGTGCCAGCAGTTACTCTGAGGGCCTGGGTGAGCAGTTCTTC. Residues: CASSYSEGLGEQFF.

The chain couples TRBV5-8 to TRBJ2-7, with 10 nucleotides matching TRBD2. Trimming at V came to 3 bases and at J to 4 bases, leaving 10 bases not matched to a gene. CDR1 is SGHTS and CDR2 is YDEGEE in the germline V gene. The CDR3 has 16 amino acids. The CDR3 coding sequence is TGTGCCAGCAGCTCCTCCAGCGGGAGGGCCATATACGAGCAGTACTTC. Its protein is CASSSSSGRAIYEQYF.

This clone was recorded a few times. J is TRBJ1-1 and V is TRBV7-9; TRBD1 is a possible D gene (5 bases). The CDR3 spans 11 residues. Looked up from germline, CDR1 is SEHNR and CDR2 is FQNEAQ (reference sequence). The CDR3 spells CAIMTALAAFF. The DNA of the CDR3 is TGTGCGATAATGACAGCATTGGCAGCTTTCTTT.

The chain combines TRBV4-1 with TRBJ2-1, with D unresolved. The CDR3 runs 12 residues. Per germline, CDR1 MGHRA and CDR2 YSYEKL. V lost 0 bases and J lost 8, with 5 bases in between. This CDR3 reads CASSQDEDEQFF. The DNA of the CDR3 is TGCGCCAGCAGCCAAGACGAGGATGAGCAGTTCTTC.

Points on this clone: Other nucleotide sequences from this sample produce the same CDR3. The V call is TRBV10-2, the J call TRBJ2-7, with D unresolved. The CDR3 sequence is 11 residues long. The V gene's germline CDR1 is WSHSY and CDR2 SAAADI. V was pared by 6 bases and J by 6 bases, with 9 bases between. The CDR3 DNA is TGCGCCAGCAGAGACGGGCCCGAGCAGTACTTC. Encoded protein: CASRDGPEQYF.

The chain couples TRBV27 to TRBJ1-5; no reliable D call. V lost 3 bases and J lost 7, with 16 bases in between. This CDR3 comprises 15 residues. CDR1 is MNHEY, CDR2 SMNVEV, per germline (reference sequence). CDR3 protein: CASSFSVGSGQPQHF. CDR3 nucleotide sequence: TGTGCCAGCAGTTTCTCGGTGGGAAGCGGGCAGCCCCAGCATTTT.

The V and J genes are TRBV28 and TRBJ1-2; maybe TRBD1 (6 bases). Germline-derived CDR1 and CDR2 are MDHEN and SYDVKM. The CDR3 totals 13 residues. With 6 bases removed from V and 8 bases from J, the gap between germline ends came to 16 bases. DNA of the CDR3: TGTGCCAGCAGAGTTGGGGGGGCGAGGGGCTACACCTTC. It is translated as CASRVGGARGYTF.

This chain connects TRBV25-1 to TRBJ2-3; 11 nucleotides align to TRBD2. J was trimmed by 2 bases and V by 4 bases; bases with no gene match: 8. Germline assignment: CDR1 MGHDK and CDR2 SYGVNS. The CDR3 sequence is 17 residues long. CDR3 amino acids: CASSGGPGLAVTDTQYF. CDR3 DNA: TGTGCCAGCAGTGGGGGACCGGGACTAGCGGTCACAGATACGCAGTATTTT.

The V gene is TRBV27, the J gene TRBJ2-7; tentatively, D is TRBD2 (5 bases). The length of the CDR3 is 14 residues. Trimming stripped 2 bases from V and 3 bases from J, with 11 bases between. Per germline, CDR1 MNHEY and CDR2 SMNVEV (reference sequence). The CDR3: CASSLASRNYEQYF. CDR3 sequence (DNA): TGTGCCAGCAGTTTAGCTAGCCGGAACTACGAGCAGTACTTC.

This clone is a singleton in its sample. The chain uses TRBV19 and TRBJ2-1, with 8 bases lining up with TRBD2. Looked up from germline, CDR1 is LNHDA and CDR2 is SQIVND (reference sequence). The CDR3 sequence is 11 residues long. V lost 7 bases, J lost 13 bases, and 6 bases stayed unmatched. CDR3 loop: CASTGGLGQFF. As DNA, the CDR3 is TGTGCCAGTACTGGGGGACTAGGACAGTTCTTC.

The CDR3 sequence: CASSLARPTPYEQYF. As DNA, the CDR3 is TGTGCCAGCAGCTTGGCCCGCCCCACGCCGTACGAGCAGTACTTC. The chain links TRBV5-6 to TRBJ2-7; D remains ambiguous. The CDR3 has 15 amino acids. The germline CDR1 and CDR2 sequences are SGHDT and YYEEEE. V lost 0 bases, J lost 4 bases, and 14 bases lay in between.

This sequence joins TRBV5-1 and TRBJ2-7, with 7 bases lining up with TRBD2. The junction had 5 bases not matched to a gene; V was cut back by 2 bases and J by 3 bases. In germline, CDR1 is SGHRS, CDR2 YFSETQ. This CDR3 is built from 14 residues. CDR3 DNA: TGCGCCAGCAGCTTTCCGGGACTAAACTACGAGCAGTACTTC. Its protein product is CASSFPGLNYEQYF. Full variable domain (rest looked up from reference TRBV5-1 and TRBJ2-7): KAGVTQTPRYLIKTRGQQVTLSCSPISGHRSVSWYQQTPGQGLQFLFEYFSETQRNKGNFPGRFSGRQFSNSRSEMNVSTLELGDSALYLCASSFPGLNYEQYFGPGTRLTVT.

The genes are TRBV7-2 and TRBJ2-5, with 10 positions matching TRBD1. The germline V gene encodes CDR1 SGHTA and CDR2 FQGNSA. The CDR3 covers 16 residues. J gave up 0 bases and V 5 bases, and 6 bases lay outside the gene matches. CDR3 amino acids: CASSPSGTGDQETQYF. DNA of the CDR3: TGTGCCAGCAGCCCGAGCGGGACAGGGGACCAAGAGACCCAGTACTTC.

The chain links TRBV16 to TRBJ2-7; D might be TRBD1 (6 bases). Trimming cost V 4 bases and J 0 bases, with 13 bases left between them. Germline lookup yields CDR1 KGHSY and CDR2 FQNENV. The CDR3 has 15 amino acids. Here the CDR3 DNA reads TGTGCCAGCAGCCCTCGACAGGAATACTCCTACGAGCAGTACTTC. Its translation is CASSPRQEYSYEQYF. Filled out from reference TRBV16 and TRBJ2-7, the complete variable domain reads GEEVAQTPKHLVRGEGQKAKLYCAPIKGHSYVFWYQQVLKNEFKFLISFQNENVFDETGMPKERFSAKCLPNSPCSLEIQATKLEDSAVYFCASSPRQEYSYEQYFGPGTRLTVT.

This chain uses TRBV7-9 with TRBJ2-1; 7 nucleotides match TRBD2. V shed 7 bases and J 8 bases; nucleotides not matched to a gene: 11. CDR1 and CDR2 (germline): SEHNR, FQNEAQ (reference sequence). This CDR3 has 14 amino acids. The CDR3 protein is CASNGGGLADEQFF. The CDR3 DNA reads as TGTGCCAGCAATGGGGGAGGGCTGGCCGATGAGCAGTTCTTC.

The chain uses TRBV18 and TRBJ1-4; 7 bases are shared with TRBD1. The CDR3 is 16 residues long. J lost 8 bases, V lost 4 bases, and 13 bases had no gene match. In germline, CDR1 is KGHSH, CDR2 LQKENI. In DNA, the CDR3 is TGTGCCAGCTCACGCGGACAGGACCACCCCGTGGAAAAACTGTTTTTT. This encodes CASSRGQDHPVEKLFF.

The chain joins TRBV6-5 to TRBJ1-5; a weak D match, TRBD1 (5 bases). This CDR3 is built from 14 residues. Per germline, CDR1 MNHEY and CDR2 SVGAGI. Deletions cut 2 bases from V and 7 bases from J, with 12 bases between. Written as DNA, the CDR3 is TGTGCCAGCAGTTACGGGGCAGGAGGGCAGCCCCAGCATTTT. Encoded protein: CASSYGAGGQPQHF.